These 15 T cell receptor beta chains came from one sample sequenced in a study of breast tumors, draining lymph nodes, adjacent tissues. TCRdb itself ran the multiplex PCR reads through MiXCR, one entry per CDR3 protein. The sample carries over 60,000 distinct CDR3 sequences, roughly 57% recorded once. Material: breast tumor tissue. The receptors were gathered from a female donor with breast cancer. Some clones in this sample may be carry-over from other donors' samples.

In this sample, this clonotype turned up many times. The chain uses TRBV2 and TRBJ1-4; the D is unclear. Germline CDR1 is SNHLY and CDR2 is FYNNEI. The CDR3 is 15 residues long. Between the trimmed V and J ends, which lost 7 bases and 0 bases, there was a span of 12 bases. The CDR3 loop reads CASTPDGATNEKLFF. As DNA, the CDR3 is TGTGCCAGCACTCCGGACGGTGCAACTAATGAAAAACTGTTTTTT.

A note on this clonotype: A read error is possible here, since a much larger clone lies one base away. V is TRBV20-1 and J is TRBJ2-7, with TRBD2 matching 8 bases. V trimming: 6 bases; J trimming: 2 bases; junction bases outside the gene matches: 15. CDR3 length: 16 amino acids. Per germline, CDR1 DFQATT and CDR2 SNEGSKA (reference sequence). DNA of the CDR3: TGCAGTGCCCCGAACCTACTAGCGGCCGCTCCCTACGAGCAGTACTTC. Amino acid sequence: CSAPNLLAAAPYEQYF.

The chain carries TRBV20-1 and TRBJ2-7; D could derive from TRBD1 or TRBD2 (5 bases each). Germline V gives CDR1 DFQATT, CDR2 SNEGSKA (reference sequence). The CDR3 contains 15 residues. Trimming cost V 0 bases and J 3 bases, with 15 bases left between them. CDR3 in DNA: TGCAGTGCTAGAGATCCGGGGACCCCCGGCTACGAGCAGTACTTC. Its protein is CSARDPGTPGYEQYF.

The chain has TRBV20-1 and TRBJ1-5; D call uncertain. The V and J ends lost 4 bases and 2 bases respectively, with 15 bases between them. CDR1 is DFQATT and CDR2 is SNEGSKA in the germline V gene (reference sequence). The CDR3 loop spans 15 amino acids. The CDR3 loop reads CSANLGSGGNQPQHF. The CDR3 DNA sequence: TGCAGTGCTAACCTCGGCTCTGGGGGCAATCAGCCCCAGCATTTT.

This clonotype appeared many times. The gene calls are TRBV19 and TRBJ2-5, with a tentative D call TRBD1 (6 bases). This CDR3 is built from 16 residues. Trimming cost V 3 bases and J 5 bases, with 19 bases left between them. Germline V gives CDR1 LNHDA, CDR2 SQIVND (reference sequence). The CDR3 nucleotides read TGTGCCAGTAGTATGAGCCCCTTAGGGGGTCAGGAGACCCAGTACTTC. The encoded protein is CASSMSPLGGQETQYF.

V and J are TRBV11-2 and TRBJ1-2; possible D gene TRBD1, 6 bases. This CDR3 is 14 amino acids long. Trimming removed 1 base at V and 9 bases at J, with 15 bases between. Germline CDR1 is SGHAT and CDR2 is FQNNGV. Here the CDR3 DNA reads TGTGCCAGCAGCTTAGGTCGCCAGGGGTATCGCTACACCTTC. This encodes CASSLGRQGYRYTF. The complete variable domain, with remaining parts taken from reference TRBV11-2 and TRBJ1-2, reads EAGVAQSPRYKIIEKRQSVAFWCNPISGHATLYWYQQILGQGPKLLIQFQNNGVVDDSQLPKDRFSAERLKGVDSTLKIQPAKLEDSAVYLCASSLGRQGYRYTFGSGTRLTVV.

The gene calls are TRBV20-1 and TRBJ2-1, with D possibly being TRBD2 (6 bases). The ends were cut back, 0 bases at V and 0 bases at J, with 12 bases in the middle. Germline assignment: CDR1 DFQATT and CDR2 SNEGSKA (reference sequence). This CDR3 has 16 residues. The CDR3: CSARDPRGNSYNEQFF. DNA of the CDR3: TGCAGTGCTAGAGATCCCCGCGGGAACTCCTACAATGAGCAGTTCTTC.

The CDR3 reads CSAPGLAGWGPPDTQYF. The CDR3 nucleotides are TGCAGTGCCCCGGGACTAGCGGGATGGGGGCCCCCAGATACGCAGTATTTT. The rearrangement uses TRBV20-1 and TRBJ2-3, with 13 bases matching TRBD2. Germline-derived CDR1 and CDR2 are DFQATT and SNEGSKA (reference sequence). J was trimmed by 4 bases and V by 6 bases; bases with no gene match: 13. The length of the CDR3 is 17 residues.

The CDR3 reads CASSSHGQEEELFF. The CDR3 DNA reads as TGCGCCAGCAGCTCACACGGACAGGAGGAGGAGCTGTTTTTT. The V call is TRBV5-1, the J call TRBJ2-2, with 7 bases lining up with TRBD1. The CDR3 has 14 amino acids. Germline V gene data show CDR1 as SGHRS and CDR2 as YFSETQ. V was clipped by 3 bases and J by 10 bases; unmatched bases: 9.

The table lists this clonotype with many counts. The gene calls are TRBV10-2 and TRBJ1-2; 9 nucleotides agree with TRBD1. Germline CDR1 reads WSHSY; CDR2 reads SAAADI. V gave up 4 bases and J gave up 5 bases; unmatched junction bases: 2. CDR3 length equals 13 residues. The CDR3: CASSGTGEYGYTF. CDR3 nucleotides: TGCGCCAGCAGTGGGACAGGGGAGTATGGCTACACCTTC.

Details on this clonotype: One base away lies a much larger clone, so this may be a sequencing read error. The chain employs TRBV20-1 and TRBJ2-3, with 8 nucleotides matching TRBD1. V trimming: 4 bases; J trimming: 8 bases; junction bases outside the gene matches: 11. The CDR3 sequence is 14 residues long. Germline assignment: CDR1 DFQATT and CDR2 SNEGSKA (reference sequence). For the CDR3, the DNA is TGCAGTGCTAAAAGGCCAGGGGGCTCAGCTACGCAGTATTTT. Its protein is CSAKRPGGSATQYF.

This clonotype was recorded at least ten times. This chain uses TRBV15 with TRBJ2-3; 9 positions agree with TRBD2. V lost 1 base, J lost 3 bases, and 8 bases stayed unmatched. This CDR3 spans 17 amino acids. CDR1 LNHNV and CDR2 YYDKDF come from the germline V gene (reference sequence). The chain's CDR3 is CATSRAASGIGTDTQYF. CDR3 DNA sequence: TGTGCCACCAGCAGAGCGGCTAGCGGGATAGGAACAGATACGCAGTATTTT.

Remarks on this clonotype: Since a much larger clone is just one base distant, this may be a read error. The chain combines TRBV12-3 or TRBV12-4 with TRBJ2-1, with D perhaps matching TRBD2 (6 bases). V lost 3 bases and J 8 bases, leaving 17 bases between the germline ends. This CDR3 contains 15 residues. CDR3 bases: TGTGCCAGCAGTTTCGCGCTATGGGAGGAGGATGAGCAGTTCTTC. As protein: CASSFALWEEDEQFF.

The chain employs TRBV7-2 and TRBJ1-2; D unresolved. The CDR3 is 15 amino acids. Germline V gives CDR1 SGHTA, CDR2 FQGNSA. Between the trimmed V and J ends, which lost 1 base and 2 bases, there was a span of 11 bases. CDR3 sequence reads: CASSLGVGGNYGYTF. The CDR3 nucleotides read TGTGCCAGCAGCTTAGGGGTGGGAGGGAACTATGGCTACACCTTC.

A note on this clonotype: A much bigger clone sits one base away, suggesting this may be a read error. This chain uses TRBV28 with TRBJ1-5, with TRBD1 as a possible D gene (5 bases). This CDR3 is 15 amino acids long. V was pared by 8 bases and J by 9 bases, with 23 bases between. Germline CDR1 reads MDHEN; CDR2 reads SYDVKM. The CDR3 reads CASHPGGTHIRPQHF. The DNA for the CDR3 is TGTGCCAGCCACCCGGGAGGGACCCACATAAGGCCCCAGCATTTT.